The sequence of this T cell receptor (beta chain) was determined in a study of T cell responses to AZD1222 COVID-19 vaccine. Study-wide background: Pooled samples include second doses given at about 4 or 12 weeks. Study-wide points: White British donors predominated, females outnumbered males, and clonal diversity was possibly underestimated. Unmutated regions of variants are reportedly targeted by nearly half of spike-specific TCRs.

The CDR3 has 12 amino acids. Germline assignment: CDR1 SNHLY and CDR2 FYNNEI. Trimming pared 8 bases from V and 2 bases from J, leaving 10 bases between. Notes on this clone: What it recognizes is unknown.

Profiled with immunoSEQ multiplex PCR; TCRdb holds only in-frame clones, not every one. The sample yields around 81,000 clones, nearly 85% seen once. The genes are TRBV2 and TRBJ2-7; TRBD1 might be the D (7 bases). This material consisted of peripheral blood, taken on day 0 of AZD1222 vaccination. This receptor was identified in an adult in good health. The CDR3 DNA is TGTGCCAGCGGAGGGGGCACCTACGAGCAGTACTTC. This encodes CASGGGTYEQYF.